This record covers a single TCR beta chain. Its cognate antigen is unknown. The method was immunoSEQ multiplex PCR; TCRdb's version includes in-frame clones alone and lacks a portion of them. The sample has around 150,000 clones; around nine tenths are singletons. The data were taken from a study of T cell responses to AZD1222 COVID-19 vaccine. Overall study results and limits: Donor demographics were predominantly white British with a female majority; clonal diversity may be underestimated.

The V end lost 5 bases, the J end lost 4 bases, and 9 bases lay between the germline ends. This CDR3 spans 13 amino acids. Germline CDR1 SGHTA, CDR2 FQGNSA. The source was peripheral blood, collected 28 days after the second AZD1222 dose. The receptor was derived from an adult who received the AZD1222 COVID-19 vaccine. The chain recombines TRBV7-2 with TRBJ1-3; D call uncertain. The CDR3 reads CASSPRLGNTIYF. CDR3 nucleotide sequence: TGTGCCAGCAGCCCACGGCTAGGAAACACCATATATTTT.